A selection of T cell receptor beta chains follows, all from one sample in a study of somatic mutations in cytotoxic T cells in rheumatoid arthritis. Clones were read by immunoSEQ multiplex PCR, and TCRdb kept only the in-frame ones, dropping some. Among tens of thousands of clones listed, 78% were seen once. The source material was CD8+ T cells sorted from blood. These receptors came from an adult with rheumatoid arthritis. Both conserved end residues are part of each CDR3. Fields, in order: J gene, clone size, D gene, V gene, CDR3 DNA, CDR3 protein. A D gene is named only where the DNA matches it firmly. Some rows mark clone size as missing; the rest say once, few, many or name a class of expanded clone.

TRBJ1-1,few,TRBD1,TRBV15,TGTGCCACCAACTTAGACAGGGATGACACTGAAGCTTTCTTT,CATNLDRDDTEAFF
TRBJ1-2,once,NA,TRBV6-5,TGTGCCAGCAGTTACACGATGGTTAGCCGGTATGGCTACACCTTC,CASSYTMVSRYGYTF
TRBJ2-1,few,TRBD2,TRBV6-5,TGTGCCACCTCTATGGCGGGAGGGGGCAATGAGCAGTTCTTC,CATSMAGGGNEQFF
TRBJ1-2,NA,TRBD1,TRBV29-1,TGCAGCGTTGAACTCAGGGGGGGCTTCAGGTATGGCTACACCTTC,CSVELRGGFRYGYTF
TRBJ1-2,NA,TRBD1,TRBV29-1,TGCAGCGCCACGCTGGACAGGGGGAGAGAGTATGGCTACACCTTC,CSATLDRGREYGYTF
TRBJ2-7,NA,TRBD2,TRBV18,TGTGCCAGCTCACCTCAACCCGGGACTAGCGGTTCCTACGAGCAGTACTTC,CASSPQPGTSGSYEQYF
TRBJ2-5,NA,NA,TRBV6-5,TGTGCCAGCAGTTATGGGGGCGACGCGACCCAGTACTTC,CASSYGGDATQYF
TRBJ2-1,NA,NA,TRBV27,TGTGCCAGCAGTACCCCCCAGGGGGGGGGACACAATGAGCAGTTCTTC,CASSTPQGGGHNEQFF
TRBJ2-1,once,NA,TRBV6-6,TGTGCCAGCAGGGTCCTTAAGGGGAGCACCTACAATGAGCAGTTCTTC,CASRVLKGSTYNEQFF
TRBJ1-6,NA,NA,TRBV13,TGTGCCAGCAGCTTATATTCAAATAATTCACCCCTCCACTTT,CASSLYSNNSPLHF
TRBJ1-2,NA,NA,TRBV2,TGTGCCAGCAGTGTCAGCGAGATTACCTTC,CASSVSEITF
TRBJ1-5,NA,NA,TRBV6-1,TGTGCCAGCAGTGATGGGATCGAGGGCCCCAGGAGCCCCCAGCATTTT,CASSDGIEGPRSPQHF
TRBJ2-1,NA,NA,TRBV29-1,TGCAGCGCCCTCAGGTTGGGAGGTGAGCAGTTCTTC,CSALRLGGEQFF
TRBJ2-3,NA,TRBD2,TRBV7-2,TGTGCCAGCAGCTTAGTTTTCCCCGGAGCGGGAGTTGGCACAGATACGCAGTATTTT,CASSLVFPGAGVGTDTQYF
TRBJ2-1,NA,TRBD2,TRBV5-6,TGTGCCAGCAGCTTGGATAGCGGGGAAGGGTACAATGAGCAGTTCTTC,CASSLDSGEGYNEQFF
TRBJ2-1,NA,NA,TRBV14,TGTGCCAGCAGCCAAGGCAATGAGCAGTTCTTC,CASSQGNEQFF
TRBJ1-5,few,NA,TRBV5-6,TGTGCCAGCAGCCCGTGGGGGCGACAGCCCCAGCATTTT,CASSPWGRQPQHF
TRBJ2-7,NA,NA,TRBV7-9,TGTGCCACCGGGGGGGACAGGTCCTACGAGCAGTACTTC,CATGGDRSYEQYF
TRBJ1-2,NA,NA,TRBV2,TGTGCCAGCCGGGAGCGGGGCCGATTTGACTATGGCTACACCTTC,CASRERGRFDYGYTF
TRBJ2-1,NA,NA,TRBV7-6,TGTGCCAGCAGCCCCCTATCGGACAATGAGCAGTTCTTC,CASSPLSDNEQFF
TRBJ2-7,NA,NA,TRBV7-6,TGTGCCAGCAGCTTCGGAGACAGCTCCTACGAGCAGTACTTC,CASSFGDSSYEQYF
TRBJ1-5,once,NA,TRBV28,TGTGCCAGCAGTTTAGATCCCAGGGGAACGGAGCCCCAGCATTTT,CASSLDPRGTEPQHF
TRBJ2-7,NA,TRBD2,TRBV23-1,TGCGCCAGCAGTCAATTTCCTCGACTAGCGGGAGCGGGGGAGCAGTACTTC,CASSQFPRLAGAGEQYF
TRBJ2-2,NA,NA,TRBV6-1,TGTGCCAGCAGTGAGGGTGCGGGTAACACCGGGGAGCTGTTTTTT,CASSEGAGNTGELFF
TRBJ1-5,NA,NA,TRBV10-2,TGCGCCAGCAGTGAGCGGGGGGGGGTACAGCCCCAGCATTTT,CASSERGGVQPQHF
TRBJ1-4,NA,NA,TRBV5-5,TGTGCCAGCACGGGGGGGAATGAAAAACTGTTTTTT,CASTGGNEKLFF
TRBJ2-7,NA,TRBD2,TRBV7-2,TGTGCCAGCAGCTCTCCGTCAGCGGGGGGGCTTCACGAGCAGTACTTC,CASSSPSAGGLHEQYF
TRBJ2-3,NA,TRBD2,TRBV5-1,TGCGCCAGCAGCCCCTATCGGGGGGTGGGCACAGATACGCAGTATTTT,CASSPYRGVGTDTQYF
TRBJ1-1,NA,NA,TRBV7-9,TGTGCCAGCAGAACAGGAGGGACTGAAGCTTTCTTT,CASRTGGTEAFF